These 10 T cell receptor beta chains share one sample of origin, sequenced in a study of blood T cell repertoires in COVID-19. Using immunoSEQ multiplex PCR, the repertoire was profiled, and TCRdb retains in-frame clones only, with some absent. The sample holds almost 250,000 clones; around 89% are singletons and the top ten take about 4%. Sample: PBMCs or T cells enriched from blood (not recorded which). The origin of the receptors is a woman in her twenties or thirties who had recovered from COVID-19.

This sequence joins TRBV18 and TRBJ1-1; D unresolved. The CDR3 totals 14 residues. CDR1 KGHSH and CDR2 LQKENI come from the germline V gene. Between the trimmed V and J ends, which lost 3 bases and 3 bases, there was a span of 11 bases. The DNA for the CDR3 is TGTGCCAGCTCACCCTCTTCGTCGGACACTGAAGCTTTCTTT. Its protein product is CASSPSSSDTEAFF. The variable domain in full, completed from reference TRBV18 and TRBJ1-1, reads NAGVMQNPRHLVRRRGQEARLRCSPMKGHSHVYWYRQLPEEGLKFMVYLQKENIIDESGMPKERFSAEFPKEGPSILRIQQVVRGDSAAYFCASSPSSSDTEAFFGQGTRLTVV.

The chain is built from TRBV18 and TRBJ1-1; D gene unclear. V was clipped by 5 bases and J by 3 bases, with 13 bases between them. There are 14 residues in the CDR3. Germline lookup yields CDR1 KGHSH and CDR2 LQKENI. The DNA of the CDR3 is TGTGCCAGCTCATCAAGGACGGACTACACTGAAGCTTTCTTT. This gives the protein CASSSRTDYTEAFF.

The chain carries TRBV27 and TRBJ1-6; D possibly corresponds to TRBD1 (5 bases). The V end lost 6 bases, the J end lost 9 bases, and 15 bases lay between the germline ends. CDR3 length: 14 residues. Germline loops: CDR1 MNHEY, CDR2 SMNVEV (reference sequence). The CDR3 DNA reads TGTGCCAGCAGAGCCGGGGGGTTAGGTTCACCCCTCCACTTT. Protein sequence: CASRAGGLGSPLHF.

This clone appeared once. The chain couples TRBV7-2 to TRBJ1-2, with TRBD1 matching over 10 bases. J lost 8 bases, V lost 5 bases, and 8 bases had no gene match. Germline assignment: CDR1 SGHTA and CDR2 FQGNSA. This CDR3 has 14 residues. In DNA, the CDR3 is TGTGCCAGCAGCCAGGGACAGGGGAGGTTCGGCTACACCTTC. Protein: CASSQGQGRFGYTF.

The chain is built from TRBV6-4 and TRBJ1-2, with a weak D call TRBD1 (6 bases). Germline V gene data show CDR1 as MRHNA and CDR2 as SNTAGT. This CDR3 is 13 amino acids long. With 3 bases removed from V and 6 bases from J, the gap between germline ends came to 11 bases. CDR3 sequence: CASSEGAANGYTF. For the CDR3, the DNA is TGTGCCAGCAGTGAGGGGGCAGCCAATGGCTACACCTTC.

This clone was found a few times. The CDR3 sequence is CASSLVQAQPQHF. For the CDR3, the DNA is TGTGCCAGCAGCTTAGTGCAGGCTCAGCCCCAGCATTTT. V gene TRBV7-2 combines with J gene TRBJ1-5; D is undetermined. There are 13 residues in the CDR3. The germline V gene has CDR1 SGHTA and CDR2 FQGNSA. Trimming pared 1 base from V and 6 bases from J, leaving 7 bases between.

The J gene is TRBJ2-2, the V gene TRBV29-1, with 9 bases identical to TRBD1. Germline CDR1 reads SQVTM; CDR2 reads ANQGSEA. The trim removed 7 bases at V and 4 bases at J, leaving 10 bases unmatched. This CDR3 is 15 amino acids long. The CDR3 is CSAQTGTGITGELFF. The CDR3 DNA reads TGCAGCGCCCAAACCGGGACAGGGATCACCGGGGAGCTGTTTTTT.

The rearrangement links TRBV21-1 to TRBJ2-1; TRBD2 reflects the table's D call only, with no check against the DNA. TRBV21-1 counts as a pseudogene. The CDR3 has 21 amino acids. In DNA, the CDR3 is TGTGCCAGCAGCAAAGCCAAAAGGCCCAGGCCGCCTTCTAGCGGGAGAGGTGAGCAGTTCTTC. Translation: CASSKAKRPRPPSSGRGEQFF.

V gene TRBV30 combines with J gene TRBJ2-1, with 8 bases identical to TRBD1. The CDR3 consists of 15 residues. V lost 0 bases, J lost 2 bases, and 3 bases stayed unmatched. Germline V lookup: CDR1 GTSNPN, CDR2 SVGIG (reference sequence). CDR3 nucleotide sequence: TGTGCCTGGAGTGTATCGGACAGGGCCTACAATGAGCAGTTCTTC. Translating it yields CAWSVSDRAYNEQFF.

The chain uses TRBV11-2 and TRBJ1-1, with D unresolved. V dropped 5 bases and J dropped 1 base, with 8 bases sitting between them. In germline, CDR1 is SGHAT, CDR2 FQNNGV. The CDR3 is made up of 13 amino acids. DNA of the CDR3: TGTGCCAGCAGCCGACACAAGAACACTGAAGCTTTCTTT. Translated: CASSRHKNTEAFF.